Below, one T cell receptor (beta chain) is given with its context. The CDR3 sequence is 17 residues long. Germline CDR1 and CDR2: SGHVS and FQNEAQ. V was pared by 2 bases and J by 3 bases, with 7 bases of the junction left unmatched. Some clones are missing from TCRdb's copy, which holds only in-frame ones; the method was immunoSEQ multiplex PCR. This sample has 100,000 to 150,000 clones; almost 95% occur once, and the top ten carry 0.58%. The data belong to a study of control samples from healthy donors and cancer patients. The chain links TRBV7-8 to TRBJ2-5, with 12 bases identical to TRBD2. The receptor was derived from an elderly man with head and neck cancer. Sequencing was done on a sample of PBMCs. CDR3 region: CASSLKVRLAGEETQYF. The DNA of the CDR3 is TGTGCCAGCAGCTTAAAAGTCCGACTAGCGGGAGAAGAGACCCAGTACTTC.